This note documents a single T cell receptor beta chain sequence. Its specificity is not known. Sample treatment: roughly 20 received Ad26.COV2.S at low or high dose, single or two shots; 5 received placebo; per-sample allocation not given. Day 63 following the first vaccine or placebo injection was when the samples were taken. An adult aged 18-55 years in Boston served as the donor. Wuhan-strain SARS-CoV-2 spike was expressed by the Ad26 vector that made up the vaccine. The CDR3 sequence is 15 residues long. The ends were cut back, 3 bases at V and 5 bases at J, with 14 bases in the middle. Germline V gene lookup returns CDR1 SGHNT and CDR2 YYREEE (reference sequence). The source of the sample is a study of Ad26.COV2.S vaccination and SARS-CoV-2 variants. On the study more broadly: Within the COV1001 Ad26.COV2.S trial arm, the donor was enrolled.

General study findings and limits: Measures of TCR breadth and depth may have fallen short of total T cell responses.

TCRdb's copy holds only in-frame clones and misses some; the assay was immunoSEQ multiplex PCR. The repertoire holds over 350,000 clones, with approximately 90% as singletons. J is TRBJ2-2 and V is TRBV5-4; possibly TRBD2 for D (7 bases). The sample was peripheral blood, taken in a trial of Ad26.COV2.S vaccine versus placebo. The source of this sequence is a person between 18 and 65 years old who received the Ad26.COV2.S COVID-19 vaccine or a placebo. The CDR3 coding sequence is TGTGCCAGCAGCTCCCCGAGGGGGGGAACCGGGGAGCTGTTTTTT. Encoded protein: CASSSPRGGTGELFF.